This T cell receptor beta chain appears in the sequencing data of a study of T cell changes during pregnancy in multiple sclerosis. V lost 0 bases to trimming and J lost 15 bases; unmatched junction nucleotides: 10. This CDR3 has 15 amino acids. The germline gives CDR1 LGHNA, CDR2 YSLEER. Data came from immunoSEQ multiplex PCR; TCRdb stores just in-frame clones and leaves some out. Of fewer than 150,000 clones listed, roughly 95% are singletons. The count of this clone is one. The chain employs TRBV4-3 and TRBJ2-1; TRBD2 matches at 11 bases. This clonotype was sampled from a female donor with multiple sclerosis, enrolled in a pregnancy study. The sequences come from peripheral blood, collected after pregnancy. In DNA, the CDR3 is TGCGCCAGCAGCCAAGATGGTACTAGCGGGAGTTGGCCGTTCTTC. Protein product: CASSQDGTSGSWPFF.